This TCR beta chain was identified during a study of T cells after yellow fever vaccination. Whole-study context: Researchers used SMART-Seq v4 Ultra Low Input to prepare fractions that had low cell numbers. Whole-study findings and limits: The appearance of a small share of clonotypes in both CD4 and CD8 compartments was observed.

This clonotype has just a few counts. Its antigen is not known. Germline-derived CDR1 and CDR2 are SEHNR and FQNEAQ (reference sequence). CDR3 size: 14 residues. Trimming removed 0 bases from V and 13 bases from J, with 13 bases in between. A universal primer site and UMIs were added as TCR cDNA was made by 5'RACE template switching. Using its own MiXCR run on the 5' RACE reads, TCRdb lists one record per CDR3 protein. The sample holds about 350,000 distinct CDR3 sequences, approximately 8% seen once. This receptor was taken from a young man who received the YFV17D yellow fever vaccine. The source was PBMCs, collected approximately 47 days after the first yellow fever vaccination. The chain combines TRBV7-9 with TRBJ1-6; D is unclear. The CDR3 protein is CASSLAVGMGPLHF. CDR3 nucleotide sequence: TGTGCCAGCAGCTTAGCGGTCGGGATGGGTCCCCTCCACTTT.